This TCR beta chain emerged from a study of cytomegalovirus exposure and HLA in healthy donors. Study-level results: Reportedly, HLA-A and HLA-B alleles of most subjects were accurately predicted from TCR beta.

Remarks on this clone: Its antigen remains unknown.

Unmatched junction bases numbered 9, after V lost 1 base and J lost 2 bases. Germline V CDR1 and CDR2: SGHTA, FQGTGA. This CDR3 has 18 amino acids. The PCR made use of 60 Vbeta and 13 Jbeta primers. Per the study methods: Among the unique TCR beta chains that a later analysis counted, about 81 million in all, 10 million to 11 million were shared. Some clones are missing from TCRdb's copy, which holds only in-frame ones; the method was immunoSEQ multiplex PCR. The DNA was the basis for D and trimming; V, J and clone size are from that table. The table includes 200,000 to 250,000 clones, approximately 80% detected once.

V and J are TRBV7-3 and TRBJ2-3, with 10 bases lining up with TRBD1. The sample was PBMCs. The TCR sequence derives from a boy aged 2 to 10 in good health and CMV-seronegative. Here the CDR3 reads CASSLIAAGTGATDTQYF. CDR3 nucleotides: TGTGCCAGCAGCTTAATAGCGGCCGGGACAGGGGCCACAGATACGCAGTATTTT.